The source of this T cell receptor beta chain is a study of T cell responses to AZD1222 COVID-19 vaccine (dated by TCRdb to the early 2020s). Turning to the overall study: AZD1222 recipients whose second dose came at about 4 weeks and those whose second dose came at about 12 weeks were combined into one group, since spike-specific TCR depth and breadth did not differ between the two schedules. A total of just over 230 trial participants underwent TCR sequencing, of whom 200 to 220 received two doses of AZD1222 and some 25 received two doses of the MenACWY control vaccine. Trial participants were enrolled by age into subgroups of 18-55, 56-69 and 70-plus years, and around 150, 28 and 57 TCR-sequenced participants, respectively, were included in these subgroups. The study at large found these results: Reportedly, almost half of the unique spike-specific TCRs recognized epitopes lying outside the regions that are mutated in the B.1.351 and B.1.1.7 variants. The 56-69-year group was small, and its depth increase did not reach significance, likely because of low power. Most participants were white British and females outnumbered males, and the authors suggested that clonal diversity may have been underestimated. Conclusions about previously exposed vaccinees are limited, since just five to seven AZD1222 recipients were seropositive for SARS-CoV-2 at baseline. Because no day 14 peak-response samples were available, the repertoires could be characterized only after the peak T cell response. After two AZD1222 doses, spike-specific TCR breadth and depth were significantly higher than at day 0 and than in MenACWY recipients. CD4 TCRs associated with the vaccine covered the entire spike protein, and the dominant responses were in regions 160-218 and 743-854.

In regard to this clone: Its antigen remains undetermined. Base qualities are not provided; no much larger clone lies one nucleotide away.

The CDR3 regions of human TCRbeta chains were analyzed by immunosequencing. Per the original workflow: TCRs in the repertoires were matched against a reference library of SARS-CoV-2-specific TCRs that had been generated with the MIRA antigen-specificity platform. Breadth was defined as the fraction of unique TCRs that were SARS-CoV-2-associated. Depth was defined as the fraction of total T cells that were SARS-CoV-2-associated. Using the MIRA data, every spike-specific TCR was mapped to the spike region that the TCR reacted to and assigned to either a CD4 or a CD8 class. Log10-transformed breadth and depth values were compared by one-way ANOVA with Sidak's multiple comparisons tests. Sourced from immuneACCESS, this table was stored by TCRdb with only in-frame sequences that have V and J called. A share of the clones is absent; for the studies checked, an unresolved V gene accounts for under half, and the remainder has no known explanation. V, J and clone size were drawn from that table, and D and trimming were deduced from the DNA. This sample gives roughly 130,000 clones in total; over 75% of them show up just once. The ten top clones hold 1.6% of the sample.

This sample's time point label indicates: baseline before first vaccination. The vaccinee samples were drawn from two UK trials, COV001 and COV002, one of which was a single-blind randomized controlled phase 2/3 trial testing AZD1222 (ChAdOx1 nCoV-19) in healthy adults. For TCRbeta chain sequencing, PBMC samples from trial participants were taken at day 0 and at day 28 after the second dose. The junction carries 6 bases between V and J, which are trimmed by 8 bases and 7 bases respectively. The CDR3 contains 10 residues, cysteine and phenylalanine counted. CDR3 DNA is the only sequence kept; it has 30 bases, read in frame from the first base. In the germline V gene (reference sequence), CDR1 corresponds to MNHEY and CDR2 to SMNVEV.

This TCR was recovered from an adult in good health. The sequence joins TRBV27 to TRBJ2-1, with a tentative D gene TRBD2 over 5 matching bases. Sequences were derived from peripheral blood, sampled on day 0 of AZD1222 vaccination. The CDR3 corresponds to CASGENEQFF. The DNA reads TGTGCCAGCGGGGAGAATGAGCAGTTCTTC.